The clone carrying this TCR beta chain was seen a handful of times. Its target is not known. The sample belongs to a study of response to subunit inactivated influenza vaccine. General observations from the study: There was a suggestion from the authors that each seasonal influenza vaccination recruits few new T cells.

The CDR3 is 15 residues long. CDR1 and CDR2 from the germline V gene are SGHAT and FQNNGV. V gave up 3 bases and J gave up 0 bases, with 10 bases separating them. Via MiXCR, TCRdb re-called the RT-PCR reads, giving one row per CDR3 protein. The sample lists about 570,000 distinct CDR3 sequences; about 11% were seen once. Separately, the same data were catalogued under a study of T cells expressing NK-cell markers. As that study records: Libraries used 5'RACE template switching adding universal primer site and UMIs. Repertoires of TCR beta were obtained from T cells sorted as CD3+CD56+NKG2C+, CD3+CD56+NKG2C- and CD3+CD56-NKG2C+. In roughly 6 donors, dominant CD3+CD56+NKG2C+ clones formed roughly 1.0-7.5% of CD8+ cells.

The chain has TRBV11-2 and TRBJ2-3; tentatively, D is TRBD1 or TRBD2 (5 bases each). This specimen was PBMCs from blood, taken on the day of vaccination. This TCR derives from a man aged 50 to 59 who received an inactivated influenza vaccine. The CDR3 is CASSFTGLSTDTQYF. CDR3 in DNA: TGTGCCAGCAGCTTCACAGGACTTAGCACAGATACGCAGTATTTT.